Sequencing of this TCR beta chain was carried out in a study of naive and memory T cell subsets (dated 2017 in TCRdb). As for the study more broadly: According to the figure summarizing the samples, there were 10 or so blood donors, 7 tuberculin skin test biopsies and 3 saline control biopsies. Skin biopsies were collected from tuberculin skin test sites or from saline-injected control sites and were processed for RNA extraction as previously described. Usually PCR2 was run as a SYBR Green qPCR and stopped at a set threshold, although low-input samples could use end-point PCR (roughly 6 cycles) instead.

To prepare the library, UMI-ligation and nested PCR was applied. The ligated cDNA was amplified in four rounds of PCR with nested alpha and beta constant region primers together with the SP2 primer. For the blood and skin samples, TCR RNA was reverse transcribed with SuperScript IV using primers for the alpha and beta constant regions. An oligonucleotide carrying the Illumina SP2 primer and a UMI was ligated to the cDNA 3' end using T4 RNA ligase 1. To prevent hairpin formation, the 12-nucleotide UMI was made up of two random hexamers with an eight-base spacer between them. From the second PCR onward, TCR alpha and beta chain libraries were processed separately, and dual indexing was applied for multiplexing. After pooling, the indexed libraries were analyzed by capillary electrophoresis and sequenced on either an Illumina MiSeq or NextSeq. PhiX DNA at roughly 5-7% was added to the libraries to raise base diversity and improve cluster recognition. For the original study's pipeline: Demultiplexor pulled UMIs out of read 2, joined the UMIs with the TCR sequence from read 1, and separated reads according to sample indices. V and J genes and V-J junctions were identified by Decombinator, which gave every TCR a five-part identifier that included V and J deletions. Collapsinator used UMIs to correct sequencing errors and PCR amplification heterogeneity, yielding UMI-based abundance per TCR. Identifiers were converted to nucleotide sequence by CDR3Translator and translated to amino acids, and CDR3 regions were extracted on the basis of terminal motifs. Error-corrected counts of alpha and beta TCRs from blood and skin were compared after being normalized to the amount of input RNA. TCRdb applied fastp at Q25 and MiXCR to the public reads, then kept only in-frame beta chains. One record per CDR3 amino acid sequence lists the most common genes and DNA. V and J calls and clone size were set by TCRdb, not the authors. Within this sample are tens of thousands of distinct CDR3 sequences, with roughly 9.6% of them counted one time only. About 4% of the sample lies in the top ten.

On this clonotype: Its antigen remains undetermined. No much larger clone is present one base from it, and per-base qualities are unavailable.

Interpreted using the paper, the treatment or condition label stands for: skin biopsy from PPD injection site in Mantoux-positive individual. The study reported a robust and sensitive protocol to amplify, sequence and analyze TCRs, based on 3' ligation of a UMI-containing oligonucleotide to TCR cDNA. Tuberculin skin test biopsies came from sites injected with PPD in individuals with a positive Mantoux test. Total RNA was used without cell sorting and was treated with RQ1 DNase before reverse transcription, with a target input of about 1 to 1,100 ng. Libraries were prepared from skin biopsies and whole blood so that pipeline robustness could be tested in samples in which T cells form a minority population. Points the paper makes about the study in general: The potential sensitivity of the RNA-based method to TCR transcript changes with T cell activation and differentiation was acknowledged. The higher numbers of TCRs at tuberculin skin test sites were interpreted as T cell infiltration of a delayed type IV hypersensitivity reaction. TCR sequences were reportedly obtained from both types of skin biopsy, with many more TCRs found at tuberculin skin test sites. The paper did not give details on skin biopsy collection and RNA processing but referred to earlier studies for those details.

V was cut back by 2 bases and J by 4 bases, leaving a gap of 11 bases between them. CDR1 and CDR2 are drawn from the germline V gene: SGHTA, FQGTGA. Taken from cysteine to phenylalanine, the CDR3 has 15 residues. Only the CDR3 portion is preserved as DNA: 45 bases, with reading frame beginning at the first base. This sequence was found in an adult in good health. The rearrangement joined TRBV7-3 to TRBJ2-2; perhaps TRBD2 is the D gene, with 6 bases matching. Sequenced here: skin, sampled from a tuberculin skin test site. The CDR3 protein sequence reads: CASSLSGGPTGELFF. The nucleotide sequence reads as follows: TGTGCCAGCAGCTTATCCGGGGGTCCCACCGGGGAGCTGTTTTTT.